The 5 T cell receptor beta chains presented below share a single source sample, sequenced in a study of blood T cells in healthy people across ages. Then a second PCR, running roughly 7 to 11 cycles, was carried out with a sample-barcoded 5' primer and a J-beta primer mix. TCRdb ran MiXCR on the 5' RACE reads and lists one entry per CDR3 protein. Here the sample spans about 780,000 distinct CDR3 sequences, approximately 67% being singletons. Source material: blood. The source is a man aged 25 to 45 in good health.

The chain links TRBV12-3 or TRBV12-4 to TRBJ2-5, with D uncertain. The tail of the sequence fits TRBJ2-7 better, so the J call may be wrong. The CDR3 totals 11 residues. CDR3 amino acids: CASSFGSEQYF. CDR3 DNA: TGTGCCAGCAGTTTCGGAAGCGAGCAGTACTTC.

The J gene is TRBJ2-5, the V gene TRBV25-1, with 7 nucleotides matching TRBD1. The J segment lost 3 bases and the V segment lost 1 base, leaving 8 bases of the junction unmatched. The CDR3 loop spans 16 amino acids. Germline loops: CDR1 MGHDK, CDR2 SYGVNS. The DNA of the CDR3 is TGTGCCAGCAGTGAATTTAAGAGGGGGCGTGAAGAGACCCAGTACTTC. It encodes CASSEFKRGREETQYF.

The chain links TRBV12-3 or TRBV12-4 to TRBJ1-5, with D possibly being TRBD1 (6 bases). V was pared by 5 bases and J by 4 bases, with 12 bases between. This CDR3 comprises 14 residues. CDR3 amino acids: CASSRLTGNQPQHF. The CDR3 DNA is TGTGCCAGCAGTCGTCTCACAGGGAATCAGCCCCAGCATTTT.

The chain is built from TRBV2 and TRBJ1-6; weak D call: TRBD1 (5 bases). The CDR3 extends over 15 amino acids. Germline CDR1 and CDR2: SNHLY and FYNNEI. The V end lost 6 bases, the J end lost 6 bases, and 15 bases lay between the germline ends. The CDR3 is CASRTGRSLNSPLHF. CDR3 DNA: TGTGCCAGCAGGACGGGACGTTCCCTTAATTCACCCCTCCACTTT.

The J gene is TRBJ2-3, the V gene TRBV27, with D possibly TRBD1 on 5 matching bases. In germline, CDR1 is MNHEY, CDR2 SMNVEV (reference sequence). Trimming took off 1 base at V and 0 bases at J, with 11 bases between the two ends. The CDR3 has 16 residues. The chain's CDR3 is CASSLLGRVSTDTQYF. The CDR3 DNA sequence: TGTGCCAGCAGTTTATTAGGCAGGGTGAGCACAGATACGCAGTATTTT.